This T cell receptor (beta chain) was sequenced during a study of CD8 T cells in Susac syndrome. At the level of the study: Susac syndrome patients were untreated, on corticosteroids with some adding intravenous immunoglobulin, or on intravenous immunoglobulin only.

Study-wide results and caveats: By the study's own acknowledgment, its TCR sequencing and HLA analysis included relatively few individuals. Where Susac syndrome CD4+ T cell repertoires were concerned, no clonal expansion was evident.

Recently defined diagnostic criteria classed the Susac syndrome patients as definite or probable. Germline CDR1 and CDR2: SGHTA and FQGTGA. The ends were cut back, 5 bases at V and 6 bases at J, with 10 bases in the middle. The CDR3 totals 13 residues. As concerns this clonotype: The antigen is undetermined.

It was with random hexamers that roughly 0.5 to 1 ug RNA was reverse transcribed. TCRdb reanalysed the immunoSEQ multiplex PCR reads using MiXCR and keeps one entry per CDR3 protein. The sample yields some 240,000 distinct CDR3 sequences, almost 97% seen once. Sequences were obtained from CD4+ T cells from PBMCs. This receptor was identified in a human donor with Susac syndrome. This chain connects TRBV7-3 to TRBJ2-2; D is ambiguous. The CDR3 DNA reads TGTGCCAGCAGCCCCAGCCCCCCCGGGGAGCTGTTTTTT. Amino acid sequence: CASSPSPPGELFF. The complete variable domain, with remaining parts taken from reference TRBV7-3 and TRBJ2-2, reads GAGVSQTPSNKVTEKGKYVELRCDPISGHTALYWYRQSLGQGPEFLIYFQGTGAADDSGLPNDRFFAVRPEGSVSTLKIQRTERGDSAVYLCASSPSPPGELFFGEGSRLTVL.